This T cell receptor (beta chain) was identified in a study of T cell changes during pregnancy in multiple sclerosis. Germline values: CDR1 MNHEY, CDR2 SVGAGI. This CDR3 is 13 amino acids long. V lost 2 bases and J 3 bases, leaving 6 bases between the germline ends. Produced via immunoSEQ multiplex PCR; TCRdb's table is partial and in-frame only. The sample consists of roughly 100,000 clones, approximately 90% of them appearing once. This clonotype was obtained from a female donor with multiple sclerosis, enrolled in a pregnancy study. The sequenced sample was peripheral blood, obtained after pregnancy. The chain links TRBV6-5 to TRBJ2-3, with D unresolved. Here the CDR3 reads CASSYGATDTQYF. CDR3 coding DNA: TGTGCCAGCAGTTACGGAGCTACAGATACGCAGTATTTT.